Sequencing of this T cell receptor beta chain was carried out in a study of siplizumab effects on memory and regulatory T cells. Regarding the study as a whole: Relative to controls at 25% to 30%, mappable alloreactive CD4+ clones exhibited a mean Treg-derived proportion of approximately 70% with siplizumab. Suppressive function of proliferating Tregs from siplizumab cultures was not confirmed.

With respect to this clone: Its antigen remains unknown.

Each sample yielded 90,000 to 100,000 assayed TCR templates. The table came from immunoSEQ multiplex PCR; TCRdb's copy has only in-frame clones and leaves some out. The sample contains around 100,000 clones, 91% of which appear only once. The sequence derives from a human donor in good health. Sequencing input: CD4+ T cells sorted from blood.

CDR3 region: CASSQEVQPRTEAFF. In DNA, the CDR3 is TGCGCCAGCAGCCAAGAAGTACAACCGCGCACTGAAGCTTTCTTT. This sequence joins TRBV4-3 and TRBJ1-1, with no clear D. CDR3 length equals 15 residues. Between the trimmed V and J ends, which lost 0 bases and 4 bases, there was a span of 12 bases. Germline V gene data show CDR1 as LGHNA and CDR2 as YSLEER.